The clone carrying this TCR beta chain has a single count. Libraries were prepared by immunoSEQ multiplex PCR; TCRdb keeps only in-frame clonotypes and omits some of them. Here the sample spans about 1,200 clones, around 77% being singletons. From germline, CDR1 is SGHVS and CDR2 FNYEAQ. CDR3 length: 13 residues. Deletions cut 1 base from V and 5 bases from J, with 5 bases between. The data belong to a study of follicular helper T cells after annual influenza vaccination. Regarding time point: 2014-2015 season, pre-vaccination. Sorted blood CD4 subsets were sequenced before and after adults received seasonal inactivated influenza vaccine.

The chain has TRBV7-6 and TRBJ2-2; D ambiguous. The receptor was derived from an adult who received the influenza vaccine. The sequenced sample was CXCR5+ CD38+ circulating T follicular helper cells from blood, obtained on the day of influenza vaccination. Documented subset: circulating Tfh, non-naive CD4+CXCR5+PD-1+ (ICOS+CD38+ or ICOS-CD38-). DNA of the CDR3: TGTGCCAGCAGCTTAGAGTGGACCGGGGAGCTGTTTTTT. Translated, it gives CASSLEWTGELFF.